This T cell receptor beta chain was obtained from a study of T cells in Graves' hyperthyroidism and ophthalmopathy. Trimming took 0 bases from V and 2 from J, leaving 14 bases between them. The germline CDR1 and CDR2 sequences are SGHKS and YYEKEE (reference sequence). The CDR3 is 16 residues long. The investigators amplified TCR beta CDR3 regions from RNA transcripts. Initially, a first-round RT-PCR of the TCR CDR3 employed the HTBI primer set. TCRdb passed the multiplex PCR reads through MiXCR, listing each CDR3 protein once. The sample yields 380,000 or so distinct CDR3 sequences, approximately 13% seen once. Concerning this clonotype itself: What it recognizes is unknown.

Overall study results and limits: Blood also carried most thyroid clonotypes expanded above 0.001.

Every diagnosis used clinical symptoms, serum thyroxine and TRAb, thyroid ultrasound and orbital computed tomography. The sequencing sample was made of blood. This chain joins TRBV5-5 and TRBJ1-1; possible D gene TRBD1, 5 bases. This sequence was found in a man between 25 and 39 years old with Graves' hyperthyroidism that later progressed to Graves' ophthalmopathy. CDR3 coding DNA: TGTGCCAGCAGCTTGGCCAACAGGCTTCTTAACACTGAAGCTTTCTTT. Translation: CASSLANRLLNTEAFF.